The clone carrying this T cell receptor beta chain came up many times. Its antigen is as yet unknown. Germline CDR1 is SGHTA and CDR2 is FQGNSA. Trimming removed 5 bases at V and 4 bases at J, with 14 bases between. The CDR3 extends over 14 amino acids. The data belong to a study of T cell repertoires in cytomegalovirus infection. Study information: CMV infection together with matching HLA type was indicated by public TCR beta signatures. Findings and limits, study-wide: The response measured ex vivo was dominated by TCR beta clonotypes (HLA-C-restricted and CMV-specific). Pooled public TCR beta family frequency picked out CMV carriers with the relevant HLA.

MiXCR, applied by TCRdb to the reads, yields one record per CDR3 protein. The sample shows 570,000 or so distinct CDR3 sequences, around two fifths of them seen only once. The TCR was taken from a human donor in good health (CMV status not recorded). Some clones in this sample may be carry-over from other donors' samples. The chain is built from TRBV7-2 and TRBJ2-5; D possibly uses TRBD1 or TRBD2 (5 bases each). This specimen consisted of cultured PBMCs, obtained from culture after CMV antigen stimulation. DNA for the CDR3: TGTGCCAGCAGCCCCTTGAGGGGTCTAGAGACCCAGTACTTC. Its protein is CASSPLRGLETQYF.